This passage covers 32 T cell receptor beta chains from one sample sequenced in a study of cytomegalovirus exposure and HLA in healthy donors. PCR involved 60 Vbeta and 13 Jbeta primers. Sequencing used immunoSEQ multiplex PCR; TCRdb keeps in-frame clones, though not all of them. Listed are some 42,000 clones; less than 1.5% falls within the top ten. The sequencing input was PBMCs. These receptors all stem from a young man in good health and CMV-seronegative.

V and J are TRBV11-2 and TRBJ2-2, with 8 bases that match TRBD1. The CDR3 has 18 residues. Germline V gene lookup returns CDR1 SGHAT and CDR2 FQNNGV. The ends lost 6 bases at V and 3 bases at J; junction bases unmatched: 15. CDR3 amino acids: CASRPSRDRTEDTGELFF. DNA for the CDR3: TGTGCCAGCAGGCCGTCCCGGGACAGGACTGAAGACACCGGGGAGCTGTTTTTT.

The DNA of the CDR3 is TGCGCCAGCAGGCGGGTAGGGGGGGCGAACTATGGCTACACCTTC. Translating gives CASRRVGGANYGYTF. V usage is TRBV10-1 and J usage is TRBJ1-2; a possible D gene is TRBD1 (6 bases). This CDR3 has 15 residues. Germline CDR1 WNHNN, CDR2 SYGVQD (reference sequence). Trimming removed 6 bases from V and 2 bases from J, with 16 bases in between.

V and J are TRBV27 and TRBJ1-4; D gene unclear. Trimming stripped 3 bases from V and 10 bases from J, with 9 bases between. CDR3 length: 12 residues. Germline V gene data show CDR1 as MNHEY and CDR2 as SMNVEV (reference sequence). The CDR3 loop is CASSLGGGKLFF. The CDR3 DNA sequence: TGTGCCAGCAGTTTGGGAGGAGGAAAACTGTTTTTT. The entire variable domain, with the rest obtained from reference TRBV27 and TRBJ1-4, is as follows: EAQVTQNPRYLITVTGKKLTVTCSQNMNHEYMSWYRQDPGLGLRQIYYSMNVEVTDKGDVPEGYKVSRKEKRNFPLILESPSPNQTSLYFCASSLGGGKLFFGSGTQLSVL.

The DNA for the CDR3 is TGTGCCAGCAGCTTCCCAGGGGGCCCGACCGGGGAGCTGTTTTTT. This codes for CASSFPGGPTGELFF. V is TRBV5-4 and J is TRBJ2-2; 8 nucleotides match TRBD1. Looked up from germline, CDR1 is SGHNT and CDR2 is YYREEE (reference sequence). V was pared by 2 bases and J by 5 bases, with 5 bases of the junction left unmatched. The CDR3 contains 15 residues.

The chain joins TRBV2 to TRBJ1-3; a weak D match, TRBD1 (5 bases). Germline CDR1 and CDR2: SNHLY and FYNNEI. Trimming removed 2 bases from V and 0 bases from J, with 11 bases in between. This CDR3 is built from 16 residues. The CDR3 DNA reads as TGTGCCAGCAGTGAAATCTTCGGGGGCTCTGGAAACACCATATATTTT. It translates to CASSEIFGGSGNTIYF.

V gene TRBV28 combines with J gene TRBJ1-3, with TRBD1 as a possible D gene (5 bases). Germline-derived CDR1 and CDR2 are MDHEN and SYDVKM. The V and J ends lost 2 bases and 3 bases respectively, with 14 bases between them. This CDR3 contains 16 residues. CDR3 sequence reads: CASSLSPGEGGNTIYF. The CDR3 DNA reads TGTGCCAGCAGTTTAAGTCCGGGGGAGGGTGGAAACACCATATATTTT.

The chain uses TRBV18 and TRBJ2-6; 9 positions agree with TRBD1. Germline V gene data show CDR1 as KGHSH and CDR2 as LQKENI. The CDR3 totals 17 residues. V lost 2 bases, J lost 2 bases, and 4 bases stayed unmatched. The CDR3 here is CASSPTWTGAGANVLTF. CDR3 DNA sequence: TGTGCCAGCTCACCAACTTGGACAGGGGCTGGGGCCAACGTCCTGACTTTC.

This chain links TRBV5-4 with TRBJ2-7; D is undetermined. Germline assignment: CDR1 SGHNT and CDR2 YYREEE (reference sequence). This CDR3 region has 14 residues. Trimming shortened V by 0 bases and J by 2 bases, and 9 bases separated the two germline ends. Written as DNA, the CDR3 is TGTGCCAGCAGCTTGGAAAGTCAGGCCTACGAGCAGTACTTC. Translating it yields CASSLESQAYEQYF.

V is TRBV27 and J is TRBJ2-1; 10 bases are shared with TRBD2. Germline V gene lookup returns CDR1 MNHEY and CDR2 SMNVEV (reference sequence). V lost 5 bases and J lost 5; bases outside the gene matches: 9. CDR3 length: 16 amino acids. This CDR3 is CASSLLTSGVDNEQFF. CDR3 bases: TGTGCCAGCAGTCTACTAACTAGCGGGGTAGACAATGAGCAGTTCTTC.

V and J are TRBV28 and TRBJ1-2; D gene unclear. Germline V gene lookup returns CDR1 MDHEN and CDR2 SYDVKM. V lost 3 bases and J 4 bases, leaving 9 bases between the germline ends. This CDR3 region has 13 residues. In nucleotides, the CDR3 is TGTGCCAGCAGTTTGCGGGGAATCTATGGCTACACCTTC. Translating gives CASSLRGIYGYTF.

V usage is TRBV5-1 and J usage is TRBJ2-7; a weak D match, TRBD2 (6 bases). This CDR3 region has 13 residues. V gave up 5 bases and J gave up 3 bases, with 12 bases separating them. The germline V gene encodes CDR1 SGHRS and CDR2 YFSETQ. The CDR3 DNA sequence: TGCGCCAGCAGGGAGGCGGGAAACTACGAGCAGTACTTC. Translated: CASREAGNYEQYF.

The chain uses TRBV5-4 and TRBJ2-1, with D perhaps matching TRBD1 (5 bases). There are 12 residues in the CDR3. Germline CDR1 reads SGHNT; CDR2 reads YYREEE (reference sequence). V was pared by 4 bases and J by 8 bases, with 10 bases between. The CDR3 region has the DNA TGTGCCAGCAGCCTCGACAGCCATGAGCAGTTCTTC. This encodes CASSLDSHEQFF.

CDR3 region: CASSLGGGLNTGELFF. The CDR3 nucleotides read TGTGCCAGCAGCTTAGGAGGCGGGTTGAACACCGGGGAGCTGTTTTTT. The chain employs TRBV7-9 and TRBJ2-2; tentatively, D is TRBD2 (5 bases). This CDR3 contains 16 residues. V dropped 1 base and J dropped 1 base, with 10 bases sitting between them. From germline, CDR1 is SEHNR and CDR2 FQNEAQ (reference sequence).

Written as DNA, the CDR3 is TGTGCCAGCAGACAAGACAGGGGGCGAGGTCAGCCCCAGCATTTT. Encoded protein: CASRQDRGRGQPQHF. The chain links TRBV6-1 to TRBJ1-5; 10 bases are a match to TRBD1. The CDR3 is 15 amino acids. CDR1 and CDR2 (germline): MNHNS, SASEGT. V shed 6 bases and J 6 bases; nucleotides not matched to a gene: 8.

This sequence joins TRBV4-2 and TRBJ2-2; possibly TRBD2 for D (5 bases). Looked up from germline, CDR1 is LGHNA and CDR2 is YNFKEQ. V lost 4 bases and J 5 bases, leaving 20 bases between the germline ends. CDR3 size: 17 residues. The CDR3 reads CASSRSVTRDGTGELFF. CDR3 DNA: TGTGCCAGCAGCCGATCGGTCACTCGGGATGGGACCGGGGAGCTGTTTTTT.

The CDR3 reads CASSLSLAGHEQYF. For the CDR3, the DNA is TGTGCCAGCAGCTTGAGCCTAGCGGGCCACGAGCAGTACTTC. V and J are TRBV5-4 and TRBJ2-7, with TRBD2 matching 8 bases. The CDR3 sequence is 14 residues long. Germline trimming cut 1 base from V and 5 bases from J; bases unmatched to any gene: 5. Germline V lookup: CDR1 SGHNT, CDR2 YYREEE (reference sequence). Combining the CDR3 with reference TRBV5-4 and TRBJ2-7 gives the whole variable domain ETGVTQSPTHLIKTRGQQVTLRCSSQSGHNTVSWYQQALGQGPQFIFQYYREEENGRGNFPPRFSGLQFPNYSSELNVNALELDDSALYLCASSLSLAGHEQYFGPGTRLTVT.

V is TRBV25-1 and J is TRBJ1-6, with 10 bases identical to TRBD1. The CDR3 is 16 amino acids. V lost 3 bases and J lost 4; bases outside the gene matches: 3. CDR1 is MGHDK, CDR2 SYGVNS, per germline. CDR3 nucleotide sequence: TGTGCCAGCAGTGAGCGACAGGGGGCATATAATTCACCCCTCCACTTT. This gives the protein CASSERQGAYNSPLHF.

V is TRBV4-2 and J is TRBJ1-3, with D uncertain. Germline-derived CDR1 and CDR2 are LGHNA and YNFKEQ. V dropped 4 bases and J dropped 7 bases, with 14 bases sitting between them. The CDR3 contains 14 residues. CDR3 in DNA: TGTGCCAGCAGCCCCCCCGGGGTATGGAACACCATATATTTT. Its protein is CASSPPGVWNTIYF.

The CDR3 DNA reads TGCAGCGTTGAAATCGGCCGGGTGAACACTGAAGCTTTCTTT. It encodes CSVEIGRVNTEAFF. The V call is TRBV29-1, the J call TRBJ1-1; D uncertain. V shed 2 bases and J shed 0 bases, with 10 bases lying between them. The CDR3 sequence is 14 residues long. Germline V gives CDR1 SQVTM, CDR2 ANQGSEA. Full variable domain (missing parts from reference TRBV29-1 and TRBJ1-1): SAVISQKPSRDICQRGTSLTIQCQVDSQVTMMFWYRQQPGQSLTLIATANQGSEATYESGFVIDKFPISRPNLTFSTLTVSNMSPEDSSIYLCSVEIGRVNTEAFFGQGTRLTVV.

The V gene is TRBV6-5, the J gene TRBJ1-1; a weak D match, TRBD1 (5 bases). Deletions cut 6 bases from V and 1 base from J, with 12 bases between. Germline V gene sequence: CDR1 MNHEY, CDR2 SVGAGI. This CDR3 contains 14 residues. The CDR3 coding sequence is TGTGCCAGCAGCAGATCCCAGGGGAACACTGAAGCTTTCTTT. Its protein is CASSRSQGNTEAFF.

The J gene is TRBJ1-1, the V gene TRBV7-2, with D maybe TRBD1 (6 bases). The CDR3 is 14 amino acids. In germline, CDR1 is SGHTA, CDR2 FQGNSA. The V end was cut by 5 bases, the J end by 0 bases, with 10 bases between. The CDR3 nucleotides are TGTGCCAGCAGCCGCCGGACAGTGAACACTGAAGCTTTCTTT. This encodes CASSRRTVNTEAFF.

The chain combines TRBV4-3 with TRBJ1-1, with D perhaps TRBD1 (6 bases). V shed 7 bases and J shed 0 bases, with 18 bases lying between them. Germline V gene data show CDR1 as LGHNA and CDR2 as YSLEER. CDR3 length: 16 amino acids. The CDR3 region has the DNA TGCGCCAGCATGAACAGAGGGGGGGAGATGAACACTGAAGCTTTCTTT. Translation gives CASMNRGGEMNTEAFF.

V gene TRBV6-5 combines with J gene TRBJ1-2; a possible D gene is TRBD1 (6 bases). From germline, CDR1 is MNHEY and CDR2 SVGAGI. Trimming left V 5 bases short and J 8 bases short, with 15 bases between. CDR3 length: 13 residues. The CDR3 DNA is TGTGCCAGCAGTAGGTCAGGGGCGCGGGGCTACACCTTC. Amino acid sequence: CASSRSGARGYTF.

The chain employs TRBV11-2 and TRBJ2-7; 7 bases agree with TRBD2. The length of the CDR3 is 16 residues. Germline-derived CDR1 and CDR2 are SGHAT and FQNNGV. Trimming took 5 bases from V and 6 from J; bases not matched to a gene: 16. CDR3 in DNA: TGTGCCAGCAGCCTACCCCCGGGACTAACATCGTCCGAGCAGTACTTC. Protein sequence: CASSLPPGLTSSEQYF.

The CDR3: CASSFGRGASTEAFF. The CDR3 coding sequence is TGTGCCAGTAGCTTCGGGCGGGGGGCAAGCACTGAAGCTTTCTTT. This chain joins TRBV19 and TRBJ1-1, with D maybe TRBD1 (6 bases). CDR3 size: 15 residues. The V gene lost 6 bases and the J gene lost 4 bases, with 18 bases spanning the gap. Germline assignment: CDR1 LNHDA and CDR2 SQIVND (reference sequence).

The chain has TRBV5-1 and TRBJ1-1, with D maybe TRBD1 (5 bases). Between the trimmed V and J ends, which lost 2 bases and 3 bases, there was a span of 11 bases. This CDR3 region has 14 residues. Looked up from germline, CDR1 is SGHRS and CDR2 is YFSETQ. The CDR3 protein is CASSFFGGDTEAFF. For the CDR3, the DNA is TGCGCCAGCAGCTTCTTTGGGGGGGACACTGAAGCTTTCTTT.

This chain joins TRBV7-2 and TRBJ2-1; possible D gene TRBD2, 5 bases. This CDR3 has 15 residues. V lost 2 bases and J 6 bases, leaving 14 bases between the germline ends. Germline loops: CDR1 SGHTA, CDR2 FQGNSA. CDR3 DNA: TGTGCCAGCAGCTTAACTTGGGGAGCACTCAATGAGCAGTTCTTC. Translated, it gives CASSLTWGALNEQFF.

CDR3 nucleotides: TGTGCCATCAAAACGGGGAACTATGGCTACACCTTC. This encodes CAIKTGNYGYTF. The chain couples TRBV2 to TRBJ1-2; D uncertain. The CDR3 loop spans 12 amino acids. Germline-derived CDR1 and CDR2 are SNHLY and FYNNEI. V shed 10 bases and J shed 2 bases, with 11 bases lying between them.

The rearrangement uses TRBV29-1 and TRBJ1-1; D is ambiguous. CDR1 is SQVTM, CDR2 ANQGSEA, per germline. This CDR3 comprises 9 residues. The CDR3 bases are TGCAGTACTTCCCCTTGGGCTTTCTTT. It yields the protein CSTSPWAFF.

V gene TRBV30 combines with J gene TRBJ2-3, with 7 bases that match TRBD2. The CDR3 loop spans 13 amino acids. Trimming at V came to 1 base and at J to 6 bases, leaving 4 bases not matched to a gene. In germline, CDR1 is GTSNPN, CDR2 SVGIG (reference sequence). This CDR3 reads CAWSAGRPDTQYF. CDR3 DNA: TGTGCCTGGAGTGCCGGGAGGCCGGATACGCAGTATTTT.

V gene TRBV6-6 combines with J gene TRBJ1-1; 9 positions match TRBD1. The trim removed 5 bases at V and 7 bases at J, leaving 5 bases unmatched. CDR1 is MNHNY, CDR2 SVGAGI, per germline (reference sequence). The CDR3 is made up of 13 amino acids. The CDR3 coding sequence is TGTGCCAGCAGTACCACAGGGGGCGGTGAAGCTTTCTTT. Its translation is CASSTTGGGEAFF.

The CDR3 spells CASSTGQGISTEAFF. In nucleotides, the CDR3 is TGCGCCAGCAGCACGGGACAGGGGATTTCCACTGAAGCTTTCTTT. The chain combines TRBV5-1 with TRBJ1-1; 10 nucleotides align to TRBD1. There are 15 residues in the CDR3. The germline V gene encodes CDR1 SGHRS and CDR2 YFSETQ. With V trimmed by 4 bases and J by 4 bases, 7 bases remained unmatched.